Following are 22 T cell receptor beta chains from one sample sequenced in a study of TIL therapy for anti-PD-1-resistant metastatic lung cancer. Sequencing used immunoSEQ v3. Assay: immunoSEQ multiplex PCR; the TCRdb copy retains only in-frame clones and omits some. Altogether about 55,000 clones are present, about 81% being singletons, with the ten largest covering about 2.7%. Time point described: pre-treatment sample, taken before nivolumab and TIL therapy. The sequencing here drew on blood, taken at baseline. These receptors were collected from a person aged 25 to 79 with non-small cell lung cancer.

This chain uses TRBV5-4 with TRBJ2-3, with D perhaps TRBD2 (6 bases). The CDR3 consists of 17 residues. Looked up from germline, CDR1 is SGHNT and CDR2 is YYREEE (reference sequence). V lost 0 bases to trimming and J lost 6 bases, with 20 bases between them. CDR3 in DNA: TGTGCCAGCAGCTTGGGACGCCCCGGGACTCTTCGTGATACGCAGTATTTT. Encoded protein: CASSLGRPGTLRDTQYF.

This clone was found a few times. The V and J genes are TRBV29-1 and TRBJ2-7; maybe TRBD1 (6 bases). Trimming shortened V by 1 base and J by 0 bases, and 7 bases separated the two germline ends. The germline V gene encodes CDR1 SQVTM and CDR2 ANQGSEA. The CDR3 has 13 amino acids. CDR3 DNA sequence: TGCAGCGTTGAAGTAGGGGGCTCCTACGAGCAGTACTTC. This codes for CSVEVGGSYEQYF.

Here the CDR3 reads CASSSGSYSNQPQHF. The DNA of the CDR3 is TGTGCCAGCAGCTCAGGGAGTTATAGCAATCAGCCCCAGCATTTT. V gene TRBV7-2 combines with J gene TRBJ1-5; possible D gene TRBD1, 5 bases. Per germline, CDR1 SGHTA and CDR2 FQGNSA. V lost 4 bases, J lost 0 bases, and 10 bases lay in between. The CDR3 consists of 15 residues. Full variable domain (outside the CDR3, taken from reference TRBV7-2 and TRBJ1-5): GAGVSQSPSNKVTEKGKDVELRCDPISGHTALYWYRQSLGQGLEFLIYFQGNSAPDKSGLPSDRFSAERTGGSVSTLTIQRTQQEDSAVYLCASSSGSYSNQPQHFGDGTRLSIL.

CDR3 DNA: TGCGCCAGCAGCCAAGATCGGATTAGCGCCGTTTATGAGCAGTTCTTC. Amino acids: CASSQDRISAVYEQFF. The chain employs TRBV4-3 and TRBJ2-1, with D maybe TRBD2 (5 bases). CDR1 is LGHNA and CDR2 is YSLEER in the germline V gene. This CDR3 is 16 amino acids long. V gave up 0 bases and J gave up 8 bases, with 17 bases separating them.

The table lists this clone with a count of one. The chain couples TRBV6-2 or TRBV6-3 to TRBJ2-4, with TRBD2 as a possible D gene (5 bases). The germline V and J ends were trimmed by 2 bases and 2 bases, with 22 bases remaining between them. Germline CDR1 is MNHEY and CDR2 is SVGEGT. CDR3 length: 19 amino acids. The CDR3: CASSYRPFPVLGPKNIQYF. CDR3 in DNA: TGTGCCAGCAGTTACAGGCCCTTCCCTGTACTAGGACCCAAAAACATTCAGTACTTC.

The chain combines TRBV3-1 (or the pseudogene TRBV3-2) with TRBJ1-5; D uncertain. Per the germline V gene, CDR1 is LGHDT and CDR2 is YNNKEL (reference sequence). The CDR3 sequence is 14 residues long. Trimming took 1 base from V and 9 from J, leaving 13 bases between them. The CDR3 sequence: CASSQATSWTPQHF. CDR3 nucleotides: TGTGCCAGCAGCCAAGCGACGTCGTGGACGCCCCAGCATTTT.

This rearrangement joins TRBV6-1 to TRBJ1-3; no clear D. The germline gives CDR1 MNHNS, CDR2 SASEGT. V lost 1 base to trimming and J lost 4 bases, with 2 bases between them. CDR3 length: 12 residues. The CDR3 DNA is TGTGCCAGCAGTGAAGGAGGAAACACCATATATTTT. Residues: CASSEGGNTIYF.

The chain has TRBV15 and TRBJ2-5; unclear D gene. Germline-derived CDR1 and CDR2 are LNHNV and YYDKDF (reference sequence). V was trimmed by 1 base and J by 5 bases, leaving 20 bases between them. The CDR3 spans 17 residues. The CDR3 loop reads CATSRVKGYRPGETQYF. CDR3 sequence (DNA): TGTGCCACCAGCAGAGTAAAAGGGTACCGACCTGGGGAGACCCAGTACTTC.

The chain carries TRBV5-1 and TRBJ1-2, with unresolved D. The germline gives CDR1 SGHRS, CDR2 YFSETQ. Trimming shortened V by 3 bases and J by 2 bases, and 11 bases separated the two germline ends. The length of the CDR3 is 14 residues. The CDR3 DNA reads TGCGCCAGCAGCTCCCGGTTGGGGAACTATGGCTACACCTTC. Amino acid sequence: CASSSRLGNYGYTF. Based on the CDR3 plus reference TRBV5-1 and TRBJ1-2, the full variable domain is KAGVTQTPRYLIKTRGQQVTLSCSPISGHRSVSWYQQTPGQGLQFLFEYFSETQRNKGNFPGRFSGRQFSNSRSEMNVSTLELGDSALYLCASSSRLGNYGYTFGSGTRLTVV.

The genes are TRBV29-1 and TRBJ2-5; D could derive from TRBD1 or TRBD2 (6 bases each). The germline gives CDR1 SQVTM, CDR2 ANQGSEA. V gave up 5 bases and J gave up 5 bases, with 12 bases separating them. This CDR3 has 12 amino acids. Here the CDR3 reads CSVFTGRETQYF. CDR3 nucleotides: TGCAGCGTTTTCACAGGGAGGGAGACCCAGTACTTC.

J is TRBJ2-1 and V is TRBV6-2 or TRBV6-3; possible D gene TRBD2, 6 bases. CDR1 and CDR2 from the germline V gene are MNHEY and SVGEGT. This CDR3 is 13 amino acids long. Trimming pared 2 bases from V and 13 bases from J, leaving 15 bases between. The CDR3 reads CASSYGGSGLQFF. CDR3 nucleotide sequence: TGTGCCAGCAGTTACGGAGGGAGTGGGCTCCAGTTCTTC.

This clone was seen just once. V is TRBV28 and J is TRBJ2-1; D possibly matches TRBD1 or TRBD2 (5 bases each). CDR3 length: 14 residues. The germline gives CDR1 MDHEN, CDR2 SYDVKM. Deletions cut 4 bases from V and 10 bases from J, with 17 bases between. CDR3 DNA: TGTGCCAGCAGTTCCGGGACGGCCCTCAGGGAGCAGTTCTTC. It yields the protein CASSSGTALREQFF.

The CDR3 region is CSVGKGAGNNEKLFF. The CDR3 region has the DNA TGCAGCGTCGGAAAAGGCGCAGGGAATAATGAAAAACTGTTTTTT. The chain carries TRBV29-1 and TRBJ1-4, with D perhaps TRBD1 (5 bases). The CDR3 runs 15 residues. Germline V gives CDR1 SQVTM, CDR2 ANQGSEA. V was clipped by 6 bases and J by 4 bases, with 18 bases between them.

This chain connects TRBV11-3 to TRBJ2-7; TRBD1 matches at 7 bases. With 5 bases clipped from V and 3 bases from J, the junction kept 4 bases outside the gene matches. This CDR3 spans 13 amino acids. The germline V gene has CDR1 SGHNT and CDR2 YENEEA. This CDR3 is CASSLGQNYEQYF. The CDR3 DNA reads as TGTGCCAGCAGCCTGGGACAGAACTACGAGCAGTACTTC.

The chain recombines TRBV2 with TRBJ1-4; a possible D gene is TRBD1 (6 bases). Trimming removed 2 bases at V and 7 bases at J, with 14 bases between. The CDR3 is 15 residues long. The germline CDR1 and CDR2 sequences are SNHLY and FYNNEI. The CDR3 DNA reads TGTGCCAGCAGTGAATTCCGGGGGCGAAGTGAAAAACTGTTTTTT. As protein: CASSEFRGRSEKLFF.

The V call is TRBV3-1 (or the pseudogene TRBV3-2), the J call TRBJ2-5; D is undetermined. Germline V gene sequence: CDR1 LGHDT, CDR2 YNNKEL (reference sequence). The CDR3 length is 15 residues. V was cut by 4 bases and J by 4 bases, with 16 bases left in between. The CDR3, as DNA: TGTGCCAGCAGCCCCGTTATAGCAGGTCGAGAGACCCAGTACTTC. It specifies CASSPVIAGRETQYF.

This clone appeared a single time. The CDR3 protein is CASSLALQSSGNTIYF. The CDR3 DNA is TGTGCCAGCAGCCTCGCGCTTCAGAGCTCTGGAAACACCATATATTTT. The chain joins TRBV4-2 to TRBJ1-3; D gene unclear. Germline lookup yields CDR1 LGHNA and CDR2 YNFKEQ. Trimming cost V 4 bases and J 0 bases, with 13 bases left between them. The CDR3 runs to 16 residues.

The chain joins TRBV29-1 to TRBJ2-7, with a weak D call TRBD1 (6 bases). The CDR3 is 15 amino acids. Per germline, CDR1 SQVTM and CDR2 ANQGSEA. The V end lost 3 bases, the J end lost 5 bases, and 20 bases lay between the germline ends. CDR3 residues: CSVETPQGSFNEQYF. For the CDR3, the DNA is TGCAGCGTTGAGACCCCACAGGGTTCCTTCAACGAGCAGTACTTC.

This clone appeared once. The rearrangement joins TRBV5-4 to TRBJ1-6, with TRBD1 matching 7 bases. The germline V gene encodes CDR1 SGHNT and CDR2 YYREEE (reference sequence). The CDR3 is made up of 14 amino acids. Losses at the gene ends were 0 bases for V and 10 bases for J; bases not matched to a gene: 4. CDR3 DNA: TGTGCCAGCAGCTTGGGGGACAGAGACTCACCCCTCCACTTT. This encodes CASSLGDRDSPLHF.

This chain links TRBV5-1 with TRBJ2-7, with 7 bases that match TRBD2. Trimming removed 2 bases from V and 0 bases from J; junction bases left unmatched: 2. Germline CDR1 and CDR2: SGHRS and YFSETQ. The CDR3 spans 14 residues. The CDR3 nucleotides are TGCGCCAGCAGCTTTAGCGGGCCCTCCTACGAGCAGTACTTC. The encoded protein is CASSFSGPSYEQYF. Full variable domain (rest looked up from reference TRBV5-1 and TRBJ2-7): KAGVTQTPRYLIKTRGQQVTLSCSPISGHRSVSWYQQTPGQGLQFLFEYFSETQRNKGNFPGRFSGRQFSNSRSEMNVSTLELGDSALYLCASSFSGPSYEQYFGPGTRLTVT.

In nucleotides, the CDR3 is TGTGCCAGCAGCTTAAATTCGGGGGCTGAAGCTTTCTTT. Translation gives CASSLNSGAEAFF. This sequence joins TRBV7-3 and TRBJ1-1; D possibly corresponds to TRBD1 (5 bases). Trimming left V 1 base short and J 6 bases short, with 9 bases between. Germline assignment: CDR1 SGHTA and CDR2 FQGTGA. This CDR3 spans 13 amino acids.

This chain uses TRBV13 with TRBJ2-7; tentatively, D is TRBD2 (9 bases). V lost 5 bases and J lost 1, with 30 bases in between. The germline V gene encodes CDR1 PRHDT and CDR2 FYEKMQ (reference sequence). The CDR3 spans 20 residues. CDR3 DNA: TGTGCCAGCAGCCCCGGCCCCGGGACAGGCGGGGGGGATCGGTCCTACGAGCAGTACTTC. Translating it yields CASSPGPGTGGGDRSYEQYF.